This T cell receptor beta chain was captured in a study of T cells in localized non-small cell lung cancer. Study observations and caveats: Maximal T cell clonality occurred in uninvolved adjacent lung, with tumor ranking below it. Heterogeneity is still possible, as just one tumor region was sequenced. Higher T cell density in the blood was associated with longer overall survival, whereas higher adjacent-lung clonality associated with shorter survival. A median approximately 57 of the top 100 tumor clones appeared in adjacent lung.

Sequencing used immunoSEQ multiplex PCR; TCRdb keeps in-frame clones, though not all of them. The table has around 70,000 clones, about 88% seen once; the top ten hold 1% to 1.5%. In regard to this clone: The target antigen is unknown.

The CDR3 sequence is 16 residues long. Germline loops: CDR1 LNHDA, CDR2 SQIVND (reference sequence). The J segment lost 4 bases and the V segment lost 6 bases, leaving 9 bases of the junction unmatched. The V gene is TRBV19, the J gene TRBJ2-1, with TRBD2 matching over 10 bases. This TCR was sampled from a female donor aged 60 or older with stage I lung adenocarcinoma. The sample in question was peripheral blood, obtained before any cancer treatment. CDR3 in DNA: TGTGCCAGTAGGCCAACAGCGGGGGGGCAGTACAATGAGCAGTTCTTC. This encodes CASRPTAGGQYNEQFF.